This TCR beta chain was sequenced during a study of blood T cell repertoires in COVID-19. Study-wide context: The samples span acute and convalescent COVID-19 from the United States, Italy and Spain.

The junction had 8 bases not matched to a gene; V was cut back by 2 bases and J by 15 bases. The CDR3 has 13 residues. Germline lookup yields CDR1 MDHEN and CDR2 SYDVKM. Original methodology: By means of reference gene primer amplification, nucleated cell counts were estimated. Profiling relied on immunoSEQ multiplex PCR, and the TCRdb table lists in-frame clones only, not all of them. The V and J calls and the clone size are those of that table, but D and trimming were determined from the DNA. Of a few hundred thousand clones detected, roughly nine tenths appear once; the ten largest clones hold roughly 4.5%.

The sample comprised peripheral blood. The receptor was isolated from a woman aged 40 to 50 who had recovered from COVID-19. V usage is TRBV28 and J usage is TRBJ2-1; 9 bases map to TRBD2. The CDR3 region has the DNA TGTGCCAGCAGTTTACCGGCGGGGGGGCGAGGGTTCTTC. Protein sequence: CASSLPAGGRGFF. The full variable domain, with the rest looked up from reference TRBV28 and TRBJ2-1, is DVKVTQSSRYLVKRTGEKVFLECVQDMDHENMFWYRQDPGLGLRLIYFSYDVKMKEKGDIPEGYSVSREKKERFSLILESASTNQTSMYLCASSLPAGGRGFFGPGTRLTVL.